In its sample, the clone carrying this T cell receptor beta chain was seen once. Antigen unknown. This specimen belongs to a study of OX40 agonist ivuxolimab in advanced cancers. Study-wide results and limits: In CD8+ T cells, expanded clones were on average more numerous than in CD4+. Also showing low normalized T-cell clonal expansion were some of the nonresponders.

Germline CDR1 SGHRS, CDR2 YFSETQ. With V trimmed by 0 bases and J by 9 bases, 6 bases remained unmatched. The CDR3 has 16 residues. Repertoires were generated with immunoSEQ multiplex PCR, while TCRdb's copy carries only in-frame clones and drops some. The sample has 100,000 to 150,000 clones; less than 95% are singletons. The investigators sampled blood at baseline, at cycle 4 day 1, and at cycle 7 day 1. J is TRBJ2-1 and V is TRBV5-1; 13 positions match TRBD2. The sequenced sample was CD4+ or CD8+ T cells sorted from blood, obtained in a trial of the OX40 agonist ivuxolimab. The origin of this receptor is an adult with an advanced solid tumor such as melanoma, head and neck, liver or kidney cancer. CDR3 sequence reads: CASSLGGTSGTVEQFF. The CDR3 nucleotides read TGCGCCAGCAGCTTGGGGGGGACTAGCGGGACCGTTGAGCAGTTCTTC.